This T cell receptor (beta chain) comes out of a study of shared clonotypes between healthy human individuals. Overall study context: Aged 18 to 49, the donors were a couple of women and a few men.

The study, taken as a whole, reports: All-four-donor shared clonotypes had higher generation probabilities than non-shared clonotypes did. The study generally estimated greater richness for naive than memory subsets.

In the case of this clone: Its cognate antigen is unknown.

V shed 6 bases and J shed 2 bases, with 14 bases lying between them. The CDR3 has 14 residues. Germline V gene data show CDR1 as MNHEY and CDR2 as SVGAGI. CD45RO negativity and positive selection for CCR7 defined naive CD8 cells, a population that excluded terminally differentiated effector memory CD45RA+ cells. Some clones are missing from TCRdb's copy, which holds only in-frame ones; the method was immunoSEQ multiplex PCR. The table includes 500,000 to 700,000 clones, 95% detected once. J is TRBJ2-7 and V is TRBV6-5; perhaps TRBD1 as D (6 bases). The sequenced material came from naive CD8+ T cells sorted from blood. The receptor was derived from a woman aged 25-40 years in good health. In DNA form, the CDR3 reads TGTGCCAGCAGCCACAGGACAGTACCCTACGAGCAGTACTTC. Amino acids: CASSHRTVPYEQYF.